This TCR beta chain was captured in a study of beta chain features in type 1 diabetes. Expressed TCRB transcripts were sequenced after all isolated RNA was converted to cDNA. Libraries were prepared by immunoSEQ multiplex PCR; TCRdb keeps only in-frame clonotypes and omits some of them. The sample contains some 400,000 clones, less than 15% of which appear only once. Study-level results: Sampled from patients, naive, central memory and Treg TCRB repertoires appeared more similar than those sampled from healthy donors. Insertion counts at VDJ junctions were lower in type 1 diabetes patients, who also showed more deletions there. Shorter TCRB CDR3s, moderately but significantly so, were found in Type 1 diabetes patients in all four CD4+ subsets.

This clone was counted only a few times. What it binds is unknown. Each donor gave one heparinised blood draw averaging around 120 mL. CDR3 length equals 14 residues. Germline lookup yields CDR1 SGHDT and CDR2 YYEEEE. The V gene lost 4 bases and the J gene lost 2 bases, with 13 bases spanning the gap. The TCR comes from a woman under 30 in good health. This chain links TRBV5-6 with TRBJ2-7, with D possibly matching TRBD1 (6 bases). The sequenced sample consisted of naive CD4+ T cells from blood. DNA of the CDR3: TGTGCCAGCAGCGACACGACAGGAGCCTACGAGCAGTACTTC. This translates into CASSDTTGAYEQYF.